This is a list of T cell receptor beta chains from one sample in a study of blood T cell repertoires in COVID-19. Assay: immunoSEQ multiplex PCR; the TCRdb copy retains only in-frame clones and omits some. The table lists under 350,000 clones, almost 85% of them singletons. Sequencing used peripheral blood. Receptor source: a human donor in a cohort sampled during active COVID-19. CDR3s include the opening cysteine and the closing phenylalanine or tryptophan. A D gene is named only where the DNA matches it firmly. Clone size, where shown, is once, few, many, or a class for clones that have expanded.

D gene,clone size,J gene,V gene,CDR3 DNA,CDR3 protein
TRBD2,-,TRBJ2-3,TRBV9,TGTGCCAGCAGCGATACTAGCGGATCGGATACGCAGTATTTT,CASSDTSGSDTQYF
-,-,TRBJ1-4,TRBV6-5,TGTGCCAGCAGACAGGGTAATGAAAAACTGTTTTTT,CASRQGNEKLFF
-,-,TRBJ1-2,TRBV24-1,TGTGCCACCAGTGGATTGACAGGACAGACCTATGGCTACACCTTC,CATSGLTGQTYGYTF
TRBD2,-,TRBJ2-3,TRBV30,TGTGCCTGGAGTCTCCGGCGGGGGGGCAATACGCAGTATTTT,CAWSLRRGGNTQYF
-,-,TRBJ1-2,TRBV30,TGTGCCTGGAGTGTCCGGGGTACGAAAAATGGCTACACCTTC,CAWSVRGTKNGYTF
TRBD1,once,TRBJ1-6,TRBV5-1,TGCGCCAGCAGCTTGGGCCAGGGGGCCCGAAATTCACCCCTCCACTTT,CASSLGQGARNSPLHF
TRBD1,-,TRBJ1-2,TRBV4-1,TGCGCCAGCAGCCCAATCGACAGGGACCACTATGGCTACACCTTC,CASSPIDRDHYGYTF
-,-,TRBJ1-2,TRBV12-3/TRBV12-4,TGTGCCAGCAGTCTCCAATGGAGGGGCTACACCTTC,CASSLQWRGYTF
TRBD1,-,TRBJ1-5,TRBV19,TGTGCCAGCCCCTGCGACAGGGGGCGGCTTGAAGGGAATCAGCCCCAGCATTTT,CASPCDRGRLEGNQPQHF
-,once,TRBJ2-2,TRBV11-2,TGTGCCAGCAGCTTCGTAGGGGCGATTAGCGGGGAGCTGTTTTTT,CASSFVGAISGELFF
TRBD1,-,TRBJ2-4,TRBV12-3/TRBV12-4,TGTGCCAGCAGCATACAGGGGGCGGACATTCAGTACTTC,CASSIQGADIQYF
-,few,TRBJ2-1,TRBV5-4,TGTGCCAGCAGCTCGGACAACGGCAATGAGCAGTTCTTC,CASSSDNGNEQFF
-,-,TRBJ1-2,TRBV5-5,TGTGCCAGCAGCTTAGACAAGCGGGGCTACACCTTC,CASSLDKRGYTF
-,-,TRBJ1-2,TRBV5-1,TGCGCCAGCAGCTTCGACGGGAGTTTAAACTATGGCTACACCTTC,CASSFDGSLNYGYTF
-,-,TRBJ2-5,TRBV30,TGTGCCTGGAGTAGGGGGGGCTCCCTAGAGACCCAGTACTTC,CAWSRGGSLETQYF
-,-,TRBJ1-3,TRBV6-5,TGTGCCAATCGGGAGGCTTCTGGAAACACCATATATTTT,CANREASGNTIYF
-,-,TRBJ2-1,TRBV19,TGTGCCAGTAGTATGGACAGATACAATGAGCAGTTCTTC,CASSMDRYNEQFF
-,-,TRBJ2-2,TRBV7-2,TGTGCCAGCGGCACACAGGGAGGGACCGGGGAGCTGTTTTTT,CASGTQGGTGELFF
-,-,TRBJ1-3,TRBV2,TGTGCCAGCAGGCCCCCGGGGGTTGATCCTGGAAACACCATATATTTT,CASRPPGVDPGNTIYF
TRBD1,once,TRBJ1-2,TRBV24-1,TGTGCCACCAGTGATCTACCTCCGGGGGACAGGGCACCCGGCTACACCTTC,CATSDLPPGDRAPGYTF
-,-,TRBJ2-3,TRBV9,TGTGCCAGCAGCCCCCGACTGGCTAGATTCCCCGATACGCAGTATTTT,CASSPRLARFPDTQYF
-,-,TRBJ2-3,TRBV20-1,TGCAGTGCTAGTCGCGGGGTTAGCACAGATACGCAGTATTTT,CSASRGVSTDTQYF
TRBD1,-,TRBJ1-3,TRBV12-5,TGTGCTAGTGGTTTAAAGGGGGCGCGGGGAAACACCATATATTTT,CASGLKGARGNTIYF
-,-,TRBJ1-1,TRBV6-1,TGTGCCAGCAGTGAATTAAGGGGAAACACTGAAGCTTTCTTT,CASSELRGNTEAFF